The 25 T cell receptor beta chains below were found in one sample sequenced in a study of T cells in Graves' hyperthyroidism and ophthalmopathy (dated by TCRdb to between 2018 and 2021). Libraries were built with multiplex PCR. For sequencing, an Illumina HiSeq 2000 was employed. The TCR beta CDR3 regions were amplified from RNA transcripts. The first round of RT-PCR for the TCR CDR3 was performed with the HTBI primer set and the Qiagen OneStep RT-PCR kit. TCRdb itself trimmed the public reads at Q25 with fastp, ran MiXCR and retained productive beta chains. Each entry merges the rows of one CDR3 protein and shows their most common DNA and genes. A total of around 350,000 distinct CDR3 sequences appear in this sample, roughly 15% of them only once. The ten largest clonotypes hold about 20% of the sample. Sequencing was carried out using blood. Every receptor here comes from an older woman with Graves' ophthalmopathy.

The table lists this clonotype with many counts. V usage is TRBV30 and J usage is TRBJ2-1; D may be TRBD1 (5 bases). V lost 1 base and J lost 10, with 8 bases in between. Germline V gene sequence: CDR1 GTSNPN, CDR2 SVGIG (reference sequence). This CDR3 contains 11 residues. The CDR3 sequence is CAWSAREEQFF. The CDR3 region has the DNA TGTGCCTGGAGTGCCAGGGAAGAGCAGTTCTTC. The full variable domain, in which reference TRBV30 and TRBJ2-1 provide the parts outside the CDR3, is SQTIHQWPATLVQPVGSPLSLECTVEGTSNPNLYWYRQAAGRGLQLLFYSVGIGQISSEVPQNLSASRPQDRQFILSSKKLLLSDSGFYLCAWSAREEQFFGPGTRLTVL.

The V call is TRBV27, the J call TRBJ1-5; the D gene is possibly TRBD1 (6 bases). The germline CDR1 and CDR2 sequences are MNHEY and SMNVEV (reference sequence). The CDR3 covers 14 residues. Trimming shortened V by 6 bases and J by 5 bases, and 14 bases separated the two germline ends. Here the CDR3 DNA reads TGTGCCAGCAGGCGGACAGATCCCTATCAGCCCCAGCATTTT. It is translated as CASRRTDPYQPQHF.

This clonotype was recorded only once. This chain connects TRBV19 to TRBJ2-1, with 8 nucleotides matching TRBD2. Per germline, CDR1 LNHDA and CDR2 SQIVND (reference sequence). V lost 4 bases and J lost 3; bases outside the gene matches: 14. The CDR3 has 18 amino acids. The CDR3 loop is CASSTPSIGREYYNEQFF. CDR3 nucleotide sequence: TGTGCCAGTAGTACCCCCTCTATCGGGAGGGAATACTACAATGAGCAGTTCTTC.

This clonotype came up many times. This sequence joins TRBV2 and TRBJ2-1; possible D gene TRBD2, 5 bases. Germline lookup yields CDR1 SNHLY and CDR2 FYNNEI. Trimming left V 7 bases short and J 6 bases short, with 7 bases between. The CDR3 totals 11 residues. In DNA, the CDR3 is TGTGCCAGCACCGGACTCAATGAGCAGTTCTTC. Protein: CASTGLNEQFF.

This clonotype has a count of ten or more. The chain combines TRBV12-3 or TRBV12-4 with TRBJ1-4, with TRBD1 matching over 7 bases. Germline trimming cut 7 bases from V and 5 bases from J; bases unmatched to any gene: 10. The CDR3 is made up of 15 amino acids. CDR3 sequence (DNA): TGTGCCAGCACCCGACAGGGATGGGGGAATGAAAAACTGTTTTTT. Translation gives CASTRQGWGNEKLFF.

This clonotype was observed at least ten times. The rearrangement joins TRBV30 to TRBJ2-7, with 8 bases lining up with TRBD1. Losses at the gene ends were 0 bases for V and 2 bases for J; bases not matched to a gene: 0. CDR1 and CDR2 (germline): GTSNPN, SVGIG (reference sequence). The CDR3 sequence is 13 residues long. The CDR3 sequence: CAWSVQGAYEQYF. In nucleotides, the CDR3 is TGTGCCTGGAGTGTACAGGGGGCCTACGAGCAGTACTTC. The full variable domain, with the rest looked up from reference TRBV30 and TRBJ2-7, is SQTIHQWPATLVQPVGSPLSLECTVEGTSNPNLYWYRQAAGRGLQLLFYSVGIGQISSEVPQNLSASRPQDRQFILSSKKLLLSDSGFYLCAWSVQGAYEQYFGPGTRLTVT.

V is TRBV5-1 and J is TRBJ2-1, with TRBD2 identical over 7 bases. This CDR3 is built from 14 residues. Germline V gene sequence: CDR1 SGHRS, CDR2 YFSETQ. The trim removed 2 bases at V and 7 bases at J, leaving 6 bases unmatched. CDR3 residues: CASSLRLAQNEQFF. CDR3 DNA sequence: TGCGCCAGCAGCTTACGACTAGCTCAAAATGAGCAGTTCTTC.

This rearrangement joins TRBV6-5 to TRBJ2-1; D might be TRBD1 (6 bases). CDR1 is MNHEY and CDR2 is SVGAGI in the germline V gene. The CDR3 covers 13 residues. Trimming pared 5 bases from V and 7 bases from J, leaving 12 bases between. Here the CDR3 reads CASSHPQGNEQFF. DNA for the CDR3: TGTGCCAGCAGTCACCCACAGGGAAATGAGCAGTTCTTC.

The sample holds many counts of this clonotype. The chain links TRBV6-2 or TRBV6-3 to TRBJ1-4; no clear D gene. Germline V lookup: CDR1 MNHEY, CDR2 SVGEGT. The CDR3 has 15 residues. Between the trimmed V and J ends, which lost 7 bases and 6 bases, there was a span of 18 bases. CDR3: CASKVLGGQDEKLFF. The CDR3, as DNA: TGTGCCAGCAAAGTCTTGGGAGGGCAGGATGAAAAACTGTTTTTT.

Regarding this clonotype: Possible read error: a much larger clone is one base away. The genes are TRBV5-1 and TRBJ2-1; weak D call: TRBD2 (6 bases). The CDR3 is 15 amino acids. CDR1 SGHRS and CDR2 YFSETQ come from the germline V gene. CDR3 sequence reads: CTSSSLASSYNEQFF. The CDR3 DNA reads as TGCACCAGCAGCTCACTAGCTAGCTCCTACAATGAGCAGTTCTTC.

This clonotype was recorded at least ten times. The rearrangement joins TRBV20-1 to TRBJ2-1; TRBD2 might be the D (6 bases). Germline V lookup: CDR1 DFQATT, CDR2 SNEGSKA (reference sequence). Trimming pared 5 bases from V and 2 bases from J, leaving 13 bases between. CDR3 length: 14 amino acids. CDR3 coding DNA: TGCAGTGCTCGAGCTAGCGCAGCCTACAATGAGCAGTTCTTC. This gives the protein CSARASAAYNEQFF.

This clonotype was picked up many times. The chain links TRBV7-2 to TRBJ2-7; D gene unclear. V gave up 1 base and J gave up 2 bases, with 9 bases separating them. The CDR3 contains 14 residues. Germline CDR1 is SGHTA and CDR2 is FQGNSA. This CDR3 is CASSLGTLPYEQYF. The CDR3 bases are TGTGCCAGCAGCTTAGGAACTCTACCCTACGAGCAGTACTTC.

The chain joins TRBV2 to TRBJ2-1, with 10 nucleotides matching TRBD2. V shed 8 bases, J shed 10 bases, and the junction held 8 bases outside the gene matches. There are 13 residues in the CDR3. The germline gives CDR1 SNHLY, CDR2 FYNNEI. The CDR3 loop reads CASRSGTSVEQFF. The CDR3 bases are TGTGCCAGCCGCTCCGGGACTAGCGTCGAGCAGTTCTTC. Full variable domain (remainder filled in from reference TRBV2 and TRBJ2-1): EPEVTQTPSHQVTQMGQEVILRCVPISNHLYFYWYRQILGQKVEFLVSFYNNEISEKSEIFDDQFSVERPDGSNFTLKIRSTKLEDSAMYFCASRSGTSVEQFFGPGTRLTVL.

This clonotype showed up many times. The chain joins TRBV7-2 to TRBJ2-5; TRBD1 is a possible D gene (5 bases). This CDR3 contains 15 residues. The V gene's germline CDR1 is SGHTA and CDR2 FQGNSA. V shed 5 bases and J shed 1 base, with 14 bases lying between them. The CDR3 nucleotides are TGTGCCAGCAGCCCATACGTGACAGCCCAAGAGACCCAGTACTTC. It is translated as CASSPYVTAQETQYF.

At least ten counts were recorded for this clonotype. The chain links TRBV28 to TRBJ2-5; 7 bases map to TRBD2. The V gene end was trimmed by 5 bases and the J gene end by 7 bases; junction bases not matched to a gene: 4. CDR1 and CDR2 from the germline V gene are MDHEN and SYDVKM. There are 12 residues in the CDR3. For the CDR3, the DNA is TGTGCCAGCAGTCGGACGGGGGGGACCCAGTACTTC. Encoded protein: CASSRTGGTQYF.

This clonotype was recorded at least ten times. This chain links TRBV5-1 with TRBJ2-3; D gene unclear. The length of the CDR3 is 14 residues. V was cut by 0 bases and J by 4 bases, with 9 bases left in between. From germline, CDR1 is SGHRS and CDR2 YFSETQ. The CDR3 region is CASSLEVVADTQYF. The CDR3 nucleotides are TGCGCCAGCAGCTTGGAGGTAGTCGCAGATACGCAGTATTTT.

This clonotype was seen a handful of times. The V and J genes are TRBV24-1 and TRBJ2-7, with 10 bases that match TRBD1. The V gene end was trimmed by 3 bases and the J gene end by 4 bases; junction bases not matched to a gene: 5. Germline V lookup: CDR1 KGHDR, CDR2 SFDVKD. The CDR3 loop spans 15 amino acids. The CDR3 nucleotides read TGTGCCACCAGTGATCCTGGACAGGGGGAGTACGAGCAGTACTTC. This sequence encodes CATSDPGQGEYEQYF.

In its sample, this clonotype was seen many times. CDR3 DNA sequence: TGTGCCAGCCAATCTCTTAACGGGCTCGACACCGGGGAGCTGTTTTTT. Translating it yields CASQSLNGLDTGELFF. The gene calls are TRBV14 and TRBJ2-2, with D uncertain. CDR1 and CDR2 (germline): SGHDN, FVKESK. With 8 bases removed from V and 3 bases from J, the gap between germline ends came to 19 bases. The CDR3 consists of 16 residues. Looking up the rest from reference TRBV14 and TRBJ2-2 gives the full variable domain: EAGVTQFPSHSVIEKGQTVTLRCDPISGHDNLYWYRRVMGKEIKFLLHFVKESKQDESGMPNNRFLAERTGGTYSTLKVQPAELEDSGVYFCASQSLNGLDTGELFFGEGSRLTVL.

V usage is TRBV20-1 and J usage is TRBJ2-5; 7 nucleotides line up with TRBD1. Trimming removed 6 bases from V and 4 bases from J; junction bases left unmatched: 11. From germline, CDR1 is DFQATT and CDR2 SNEGSKA (reference sequence). This CDR3 is built from 14 residues. The CDR3 sequence: CSAPPETGPETQYF. CDR3 nucleotide sequence: TGCAGTGCCCCTCCCGAGACAGGGCCAGAGACCCAGTACTTC.

This chain links TRBV30 with TRBJ1-1; 8 positions match TRBD1. This CDR3 spans 13 amino acids. From germline, CDR1 is GTSNPN and CDR2 SVGIG (reference sequence). Trimming took 7 bases from V and 5 from J; bases not matched to a gene: 9. The CDR3 region is CASSAGGATEAFF. CDR3 nucleotide sequence: TGTGCCTCCTCGGCAGGGGGCGCGACTGAAGCTTTCTTT.

This clonotype has more than one count but fewer than ten. The J gene is TRBJ2-3, the V gene TRBV29-1; D is possibly TRBD1 (6 bases). The V and J ends lost 3 bases and 6 bases respectively, with 16 bases between them. The CDR3 runs 14 residues. Germline assignment: CDR1 SQVTM and CDR2 ANQGSEA. In DNA form, the CDR3 reads TGCAGCGTTGAGTCGGTGCCTAGGGGGGATACGCAGTATTTT. It yields the protein CSVESVPRGDTQYF.

This clonotype was observed at least ten times. The V call is TRBV2, the J call TRBJ1-5; 9 bases fit TRBD1. In germline, CDR1 is SNHLY, CDR2 FYNNEI. The CDR3 totals 13 residues. The V and J ends lost 5 bases and 7 bases, in that order; junction bases with no gene match: 3. The CDR3 sequence is CASSRTGEQPQHF. The CDR3 region has the DNA TGTGCCAGCAGTAGGACAGGGGAACAGCCCCAGCATTTT.

This clonotype was recorded a few times. V usage is TRBV6-1 and J usage is TRBJ2-3; D might be TRBD1 (6 bases). This CDR3 contains 16 residues. Per germline, CDR1 MNHNS and CDR2 SASEGT. V gave up 7 bases and J gave up 2 bases, with 19 bases separating them. The CDR3 protein is CASKGELRGFTDTQYF. In DNA, the CDR3 is TGTGCCAGCAAGGGCGAACTGAGGGGGTTCACAGATACGCAGTATTTT.

In its sample, this clonotype was seen many times. Here the CDR3 reads CASRLRLESTDTQYF. The CDR3 DNA is TGTGCCAGCAGGTTAAGACTAGAAAGCACAGATACGCAGTATTTT. This rearrangement joins TRBV2 to TRBJ2-3, with a possible D match to TRBD2 (6 bases). Trimming pared 6 bases from V and 0 bases from J, leaving 13 bases between. Germline CDR1 reads SNHLY; CDR2 reads FYNNEI. The CDR3 loop spans 15 amino acids.

The J gene is TRBJ2-7, the V gene TRBV18, with 9 bases matching TRBD2. The CDR3 is 14 amino acids. Germline V lookup: CDR1 KGHSH, CDR2 LQKENI. With 2 bases clipped from V and 3 bases from J, the junction kept 2 bases outside the gene matches. For the CDR3, the DNA is TGTGCCAGCTCACCAGGGCGGGAGGGCTACGAGCAGTACTTC. Its translation: CASSPGREGYEQYF.